The clone carrying this T cell receptor beta chain was observed at least ten times. One entry per CDR3 protein results from TCRdb running MiXCR on the 5' RACE reads. The sample yields around 16,000 distinct CDR3 sequences, about 3.8% seen once. The sample is drawn from a study of T cells after yellow fever vaccination. General study results and limits: Among sorted memory subsets on day 0, almost all vaccine-responding clonotypes fell below detection.

This CDR3 region has 13 residues. Between the trimmed V and J ends, which lost 0 bases and 3 bases, there was a span of 8 bases. Germline lookup yields CDR1 DFQATT and CDR2 SNEGSKA (reference sequence). V gene TRBV20-1 combines with J gene TRBJ1-1, with D unclear. This sequence was found in a man under 40 who received the YFV17D yellow fever vaccine. The source material was PBMCs, either bulk or a sorted T-cell subset (CD4+, CD8+, memory, or dextramer-sorted; not recorded which), sampled 15 days after the yellow fever booster vaccination. CDR3 protein: CSARDPYDTEAFF. CDR3 bases: TGCAGTGCTAGAGATCCTTACGACACTGAAGCTTTCTTT.